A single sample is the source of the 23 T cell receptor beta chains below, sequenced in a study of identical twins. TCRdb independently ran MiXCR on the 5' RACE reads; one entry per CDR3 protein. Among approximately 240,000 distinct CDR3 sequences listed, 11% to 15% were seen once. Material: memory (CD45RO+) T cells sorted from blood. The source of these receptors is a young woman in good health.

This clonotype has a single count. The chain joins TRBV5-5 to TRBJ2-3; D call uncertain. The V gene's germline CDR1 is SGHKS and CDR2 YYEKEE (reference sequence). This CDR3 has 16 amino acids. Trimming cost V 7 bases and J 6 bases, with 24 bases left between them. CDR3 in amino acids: CASSFQPGRHSDTQYF. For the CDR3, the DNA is TGTGCCAGCTCATTCCAACCGGGCAGGCATTCGGATACGCAGTATTTT.

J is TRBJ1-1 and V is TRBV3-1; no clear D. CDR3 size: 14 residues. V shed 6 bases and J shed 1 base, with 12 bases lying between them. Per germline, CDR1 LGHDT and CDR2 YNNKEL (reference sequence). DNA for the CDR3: TGTGCCAGCAGGGACGACACGCAGAACACTGAAGCTTTCTTT. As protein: CASRDDTQNTEAFF.

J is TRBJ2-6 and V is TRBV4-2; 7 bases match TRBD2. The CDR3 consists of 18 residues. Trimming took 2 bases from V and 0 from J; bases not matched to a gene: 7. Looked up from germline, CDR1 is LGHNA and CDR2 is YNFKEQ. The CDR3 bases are TGTGCCAGCAGCCAAACGGGGGGTTTTAACTCTGGGGCCAACGTCCTGACTTTC. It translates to CASSQTGGFNSGANVLTF.

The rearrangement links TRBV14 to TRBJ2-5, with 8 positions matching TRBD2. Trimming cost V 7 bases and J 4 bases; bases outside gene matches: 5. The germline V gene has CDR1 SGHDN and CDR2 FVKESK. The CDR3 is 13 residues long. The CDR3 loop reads CASTPRGGETQYF. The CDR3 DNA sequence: TGTGCCAGCACCCCCCGGGGGGGAGAGACCCAGTACTTC.

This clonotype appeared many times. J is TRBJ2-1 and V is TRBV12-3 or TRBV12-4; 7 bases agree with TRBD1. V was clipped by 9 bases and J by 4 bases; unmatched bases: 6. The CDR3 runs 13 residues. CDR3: CARTGKSYNEQFF. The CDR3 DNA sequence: TGTGCCAGGACAGGGAAGTCGTACAATGAGCAGTTCTTC.

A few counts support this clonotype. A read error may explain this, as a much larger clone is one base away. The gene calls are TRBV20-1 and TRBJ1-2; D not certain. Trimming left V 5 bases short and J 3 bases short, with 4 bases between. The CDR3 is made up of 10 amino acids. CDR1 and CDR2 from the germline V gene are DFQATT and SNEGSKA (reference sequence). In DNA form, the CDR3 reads TGCAGTGCTCCAGACTATGGCTACACCTTC. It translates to CSAPDYGYTF.

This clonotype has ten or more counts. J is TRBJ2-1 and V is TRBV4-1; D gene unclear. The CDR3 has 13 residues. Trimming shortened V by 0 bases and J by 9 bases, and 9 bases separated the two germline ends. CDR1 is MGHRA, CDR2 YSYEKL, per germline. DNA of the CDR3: TGCGCCAGCAGCCAAGAAACTCCCAGTGAGCAGTTCTTC. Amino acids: CASSQETPSEQFF.

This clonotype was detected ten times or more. Here the CDR3 reads CASSADSPSNTGELFF. CDR3 coding DNA: TGTGCCAGCAGTGCCGACTCTCCGTCGAACACCGGGGAGCTGTTTTTT. The chain is built from TRBV6-2 or TRBV6-3 and TRBJ2-2; D remains ambiguous. Germline CDR1 MNHEY, CDR2 SVGEGT. The CDR3 length is 16 residues. V was trimmed by 5 bases and J by 0 bases, leaving 13 bases between them.

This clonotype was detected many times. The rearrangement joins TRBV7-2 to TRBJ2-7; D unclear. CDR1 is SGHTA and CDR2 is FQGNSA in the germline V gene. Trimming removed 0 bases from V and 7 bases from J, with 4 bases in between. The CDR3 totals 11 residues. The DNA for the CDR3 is TGTGCCAGCAGCTTAGCCCGAGAGCAGTACTTC. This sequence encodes CASSLAREQYF.

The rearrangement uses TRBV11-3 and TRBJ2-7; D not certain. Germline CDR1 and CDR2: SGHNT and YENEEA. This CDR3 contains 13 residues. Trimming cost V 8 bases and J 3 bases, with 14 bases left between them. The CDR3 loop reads CASATGLDYEQYF. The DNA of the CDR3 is TGTGCCAGCGCAACGGGCCTCGACTACGAGCAGTACTTC.

This CDR3 is CASDSAGRAEAFF. Written as DNA, the CDR3 is TGTGCCAGCGACTCGGCGGGGAGGGCTGAAGCTTTCTTT. The J gene is TRBJ1-1, the V gene TRBV12-3 or TRBV12-4; D is ambiguous. The CDR3 consists of 13 residues. V lost 8 bases, J lost 6 bases, and 16 bases lay in between.

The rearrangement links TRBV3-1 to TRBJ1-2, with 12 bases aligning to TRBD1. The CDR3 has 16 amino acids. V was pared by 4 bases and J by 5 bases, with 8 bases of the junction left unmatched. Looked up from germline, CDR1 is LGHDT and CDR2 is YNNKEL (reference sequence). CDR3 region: CASSLNRDRGLYGYTF. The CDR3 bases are TGTGCCAGCAGCCTTAACCGGGACAGGGGGCTGTATGGCTACACCTTC.

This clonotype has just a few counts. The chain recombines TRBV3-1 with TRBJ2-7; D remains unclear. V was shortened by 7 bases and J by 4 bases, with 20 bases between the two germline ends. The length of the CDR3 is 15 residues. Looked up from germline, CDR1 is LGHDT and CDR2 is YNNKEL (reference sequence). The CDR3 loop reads CASTNPEEVYYEQYF. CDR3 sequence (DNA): TGTGCCAGCACCAACCCAGAGGAAGTCTATTACGAGCAGTACTTC.

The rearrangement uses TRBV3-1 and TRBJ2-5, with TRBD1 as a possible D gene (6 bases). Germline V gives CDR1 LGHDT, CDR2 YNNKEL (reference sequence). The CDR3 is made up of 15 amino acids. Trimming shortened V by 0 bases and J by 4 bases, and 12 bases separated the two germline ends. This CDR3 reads CASSQEYRDRETQYF. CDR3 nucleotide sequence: TGTGCCAGCAGCCAAGAATACAGGGACCGAGAGACCCAGTACTTC.

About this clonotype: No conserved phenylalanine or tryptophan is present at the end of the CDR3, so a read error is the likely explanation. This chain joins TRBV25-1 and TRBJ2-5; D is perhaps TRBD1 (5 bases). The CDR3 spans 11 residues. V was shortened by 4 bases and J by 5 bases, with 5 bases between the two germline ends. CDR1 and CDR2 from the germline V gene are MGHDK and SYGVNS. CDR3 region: CASSAGETQYL. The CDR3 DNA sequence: TGTGCCAGCAGTGCAGGGGAGACCCAGTACCTC.

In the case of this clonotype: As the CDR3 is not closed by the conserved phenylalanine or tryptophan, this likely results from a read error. CDR3 residues: CASSVGTGPDYGYTL. The CDR3 DNA reads TGCGCCAGCAGCGTAGGGACAGGGCCCGACTATGGCTACACCCTC. The J gene is TRBJ1-2, the V gene TRBV5-1; 9 bases agree with TRBD1. CDR1 is SGHRS and CDR2 is YFSETQ in the germline V gene. Germline trimming cut 4 bases from V and 3 bases from J; bases unmatched to any gene: 7. The CDR3 extends over 15 amino acids.

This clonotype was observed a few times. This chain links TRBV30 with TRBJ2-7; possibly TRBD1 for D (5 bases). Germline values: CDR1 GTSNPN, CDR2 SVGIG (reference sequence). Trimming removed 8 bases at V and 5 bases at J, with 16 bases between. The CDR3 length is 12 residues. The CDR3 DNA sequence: TGTGCCGGTTCTGGGGCCTACGACGAGCAGTACTTC. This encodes CAGSGAYDEQYF.

CDR3 sequence (DNA): TGTGCCACCGGTCTACAGGGGATCACAGATACGCAGTATTTT. It specifies CATGLQGITDTQYF. The chain combines TRBV5-8 with TRBJ2-3, with 7 bases that match TRBD1. After removal of 9 bases from V and 2 bases from J, the junction contained 9 bases not matched to a gene. CDR3 size: 14 residues. Germline assignment: CDR1 SGHTS and CDR2 YDEGEE.

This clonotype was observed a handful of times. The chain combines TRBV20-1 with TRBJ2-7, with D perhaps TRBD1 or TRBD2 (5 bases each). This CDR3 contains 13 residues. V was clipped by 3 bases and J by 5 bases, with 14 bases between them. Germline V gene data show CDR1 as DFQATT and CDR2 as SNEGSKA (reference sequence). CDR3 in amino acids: CSASKGTTHEQYF. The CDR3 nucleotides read TGCAGTGCTAGTAAAGGGACCACACACGAGCAGTACTTC.

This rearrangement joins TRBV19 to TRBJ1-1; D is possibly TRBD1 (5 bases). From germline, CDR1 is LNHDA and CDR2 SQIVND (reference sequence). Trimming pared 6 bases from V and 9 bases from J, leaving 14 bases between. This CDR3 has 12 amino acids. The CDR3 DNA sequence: TGTGCCAGTAGGGAGGGGCTGAGAAAAGCTTTCTTT. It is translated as CASREGLRKAFF.

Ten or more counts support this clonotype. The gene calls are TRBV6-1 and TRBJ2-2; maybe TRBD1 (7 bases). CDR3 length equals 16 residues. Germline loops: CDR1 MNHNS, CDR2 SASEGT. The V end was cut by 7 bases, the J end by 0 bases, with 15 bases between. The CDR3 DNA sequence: TGTGCCAGCATGCTCAGGGGGGTTTCGAACACCGGGGAGCTGTTTTTT. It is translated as CASMLRGVSNTGELFF.

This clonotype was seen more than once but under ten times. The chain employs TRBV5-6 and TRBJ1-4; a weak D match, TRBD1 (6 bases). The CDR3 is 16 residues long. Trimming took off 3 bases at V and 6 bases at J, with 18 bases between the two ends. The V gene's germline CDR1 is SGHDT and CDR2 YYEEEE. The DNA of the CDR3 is TGTGCCAGCAGCTCCAGACAGGTCTTCCCTGATGAAAAACTGTTTTTT. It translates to CASSSRQVFPDEKLFF. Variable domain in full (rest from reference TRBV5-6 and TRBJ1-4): DAGVTQSPTHLIKTRGQQVTLRCSPKSGHDTVSWYQQALGQGPQFIFQYYEEEERQRGNFPDRFSGHQFPNYSSELNVNALLLGDSALYLCASSSRQVFPDEKLFFGSGTQLSVL.

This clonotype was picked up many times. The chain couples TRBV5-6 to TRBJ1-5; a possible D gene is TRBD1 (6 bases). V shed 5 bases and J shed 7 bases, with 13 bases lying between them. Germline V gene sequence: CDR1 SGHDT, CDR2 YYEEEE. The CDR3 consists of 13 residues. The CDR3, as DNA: TGTGCCAGCAGAGGGGGGGCTCCGCAGCCCCAGCATTTT. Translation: CASRGGAPQPQHF.